These T cell receptor beta chains were read from a single sample in a study of shared clonotypes between healthy human individuals. Produced via immunoSEQ multiplex PCR; TCRdb's table is partial and in-frame only. This sample yields 1.5 million to 2.5 million clones, of which around 96% are seen a single time; around 1.2% belongs to the top ten. Sequencing was performed on naive CD8+ T cells sorted from blood. The origin of the receptors is a man aged 18-30 years in good health. CDR3s include the opening cysteine and the closing phenylalanine or tryptophan. Fields, in order: V gene, clone size, D gene, J gene, CDR3 DNA, CDR3 protein. D genes are given only for firm matches. Rows may omit the clone size; those that give it use once, few, many or a size class.

v_call: TRBV6-4
clone_size: .
d_call: .
j_call: TRBJ2-1
cdr3_nt: TGTGCCAGCAGTGACTCCGGCCAAAACAATGAGCAGTTCTTC
cdr3_aa: CASSDSGQNNEQFF

v_call: TRBV29-1
clone_size: .
d_call: .
j_call: TRBJ1-2
cdr3_nt: TGCAGCGCCGAAGGATCGTCTAACTATGGCTACACCTTC
cdr3_aa: CSAEGSSNYGYTF

v_call: TRBV14
clone_size: once
d_call: TRBD1
j_call: TRBJ2-7
cdr3_nt: TGTGCCAGCAGCCTCGTAGACAGGGGGCTATACGAGCAGTACTTC
cdr3_aa: CASSLVDRGLYEQYF

v_call: TRBV9
clone_size: .
d_call: .
j_call: TRBJ2-7
cdr3_nt: TGTGCCAGCAGTTCTGGAATCAATTACGAGCAGTACTTC
cdr3_aa: CASSSGINYEQYF

v_call: TRBV27
clone_size: .
d_call: .
j_call: TRBJ1-2
cdr3_nt: TGTGCCAGCAGTTTATCCGGCGGGGAATTCTGGGGCTACACCTTC
cdr3_aa: CASSLSGGEFWGYTF

v_call: TRBV25-1
clone_size: .
d_call: .
j_call: TRBJ1-2
cdr3_nt: TGTGCCAGCAGTGAATCACTAAACTATGGCTACACCTTC
cdr3_aa: CASSESLNYGYTF

v_call: TRBV30
clone_size: .
d_call: .
j_call: TRBJ1-1
cdr3_nt: TGTGCCTGGAACCCAGCGAACACTGAAGCTTTCTTT
cdr3_aa: CAWNPANTEAFF

v_call: TRBV9
clone_size: .
d_call: .
j_call: TRBJ2-1
cdr3_nt: TGTGCCAGCAGCCCGAGAAGGGGCCATGAGCAGTTCTTC
cdr3_aa: CASSPRRGHEQFF

v_call: TRBV5-6
clone_size: .
d_call: .
j_call: TRBJ2-3
cdr3_nt: TGTGCCAGCAGCTTGGACGTCGAAGGGGCCACAGATACGCAGTATTTT
cdr3_aa: CASSLDVEGATDTQYF

v_call: TRBV6-5
clone_size: .
d_call: .
j_call: TRBJ2-7
cdr3_nt: TGTGCCAGCAAGAGGACAGAAAACTACGAGCAGTACTTC
cdr3_aa: CASKRTENYEQYF

v_call: TRBV14
clone_size: .
d_call: .
j_call: TRBJ2-2
cdr3_nt: TGTGCCAGCAGCCGACTGAACACCGGGGAGCTGTTTTTT
cdr3_aa: CASSRLNTGELFF

v_call: TRBV4-1
clone_size: .
d_call: .
j_call: TRBJ2-2
cdr3_nt: TGCGCCAGCAGCCAAGACAGTACCTTACTGGCCGGGGAGCTGTTTTTT
cdr3_aa: CASSQDSTLLAGELFF

v_call: TRBV10-2
clone_size: .
d_call: .
j_call: TRBJ1-6
cdr3_nt: TGCGCCAGCAGTGAATTCGGGGGTTCTTATAATTCACCCCTCCACTTT
cdr3_aa: CASSEFGGSYNSPLHF

v_call: TRBV19
clone_size: .
d_call: TRBD2
j_call: TRBJ2-7
cdr3_nt: TGTGCCAGTAGTTTGGGGCCCTCGGGAGGTGAGCAGTACTTC
cdr3_aa: CASSLGPSGGEQYF

v_call: TRBV13
clone_size: once
d_call: TRBD2
j_call: TRBJ2-7
cdr3_nt: TGTGCCAGCAGCCCCACTAGCGGGGGGTTTTTAGTCGAGCAGTACTTC
cdr3_aa: CASSPTSGGFLVEQYF

v_call: TRBV11-2
clone_size: .
d_call: TRBD1
j_call: TRBJ2-7
cdr3_nt: TGTGCCAGCTCCCCCGGGACAGGGGGTTACGAGCAGTACTTC
cdr3_aa: CASSPGTGGYEQYF

v_call: TRBV28
clone_size: .
d_call: TRBD1
j_call: TRBJ2-5
cdr3_nt: TGTGCCAGCAGTCTATTCGGTGGAGGACAGGAAGAGACCCAGTACTTC
cdr3_aa: CASSLFGGGQEETQYF

v_call: TRBV6-1
clone_size: .
d_call: .
j_call: TRBJ2-1
cdr3_nt: TGTGCCAGCTCTCGAGGGCGGTCGTACAATGAGCAGTTCTTC
cdr3_aa: CASSRGRSYNEQFF

v_call: TRBV7-9
clone_size: .
d_call: .
j_call: TRBJ1-3
cdr3_nt: TGTGCCAGCAGCAGCTGGGACACCAACTCTGGAAACACCATATATTTT
cdr3_aa: CASSSWDTNSGNTIYF

v_call: TRBV6-5
clone_size: .
d_call: .
j_call: TRBJ2-5
cdr3_nt: TGTGCCAGCAGTTACGTCGCGGTGGGCCTTCAAGAGACCCAGTACTTC
cdr3_aa: CASSYVAVGLQETQYF

v_call: TRBV2
clone_size: few
d_call: .
j_call: TRBJ2-7
cdr3_nt: TGTGCCAGCAGTGATGACGAGCAGTACTTC
cdr3_aa: CASSDDEQYF

v_call: TRBV12-1
clone_size: .
d_call: .
j_call: TRBJ2-5
cdr3_nt: TGTGCCAGTGTCTGGATGGAAGAGACCCAGTACTTC
cdr3_aa: CASVWMEETQYF

v_call: TRBV5-6
clone_size: once
d_call: .
j_call: TRBJ2-5
cdr3_nt: TGTGCCAGCAGCCACCCCTTGTCCCAAGAGACCCAGTACTTC
cdr3_aa: CASSHPLSQETQYF

v_call: TRBV11-1
clone_size: once
d_call: .
j_call: TRBJ2-7
cdr3_nt: TGTGCCAGCAGCCCTGGGGGTGCCTACGAGCAGTACTTC
cdr3_aa: CASSPGGAYEQYF

v_call: TRBV7-7
clone_size: .
d_call: .
j_call: TRBJ2-2
cdr3_nt: TGTGCTAGCAGCTCAACCCTCAGGAGATCGCACACCGGGGAGCTGTTTTTT
cdr3_aa: CASSSTLRRSHTGELFF

v_call: TRBV27
clone_size: .
d_call: TRBD1
j_call: TRBJ2-2
cdr3_nt: TGTGCCAGCAGTTCTGGACAGGGGGCTTTCGGGGAGCTGTTTTTT
cdr3_aa: CASSSGQGAFGELFF

v_call: TRBV27
clone_size: .
d_call: TRBD1
j_call: TRBJ1-2
cdr3_nt: TGTGCCAGCAGTTTACGGACAGGTGATTATGGCTACACCTTC
cdr3_aa: CASSLRTGDYGYTF

v_call: TRBV6-5
clone_size: .
d_call: TRBD1
j_call: TRBJ1-2
cdr3_nt: TGTGCCAGCAGCTTCAGACAGGGGGCGAGCTATGGCTACACCTTC
cdr3_aa: CASSFRQGASYGYTF

v_call: TRBV30
clone_size: .
d_call: .
j_call: TRBJ2-3
cdr3_nt: TGTGCCTGGGACCTCGCAGATACGCAGTATTTT
cdr3_aa: CAWDLADTQYF

v_call: TRBV5-6
clone_size: .
d_call: TRBD2
j_call: TRBJ2-3
cdr3_nt: TGTGCCAGCAGCTGGGGGTGGGAGGGTGGCACAGATACGCAGTATTTT
cdr3_aa: CASSWGWEGGTDTQYF

v_call: TRBV30
clone_size: .
d_call: TRBD1
j_call: TRBJ1-2
cdr3_nt: TGTGCCTGGAGTCACCTTCAGGGGGGCAAGGGCTATGGCTACACCTTC
cdr3_aa: CAWSHLQGGKGYGYTF

v_call: TRBV5-8
clone_size: .
d_call: .
j_call: TRBJ1-6
cdr3_nt: TGTGCCAGCAGCTTGGCACAAGGCGATTCACCCCTCCACTTT
cdr3_aa: CASSLAQGDSPLHF

v_call: TRBV5-1
clone_size: .
d_call: .
j_call: TRBJ1-3
cdr3_nt: TGCGCCAGCAGCTTGGAAGGGGGTATGACGGTTTTAAACACCATATATTTT
cdr3_aa: CASSLEGGMTVLNTIYF

v_call: TRBV27
clone_size: .
d_call: TRBD2
j_call: TRBJ2-5
cdr3_nt: TGTGCCAGCAGTCCTATCCGGACTAGCGGATCACAAGAGACCCAGTACTTC
cdr3_aa: CASSPIRTSGSQETQYF

v_call: TRBV19
clone_size: .
d_call: .
j_call: TRBJ1-1
cdr3_nt: TGTGCCAGCGCGGGGGGAGGGACTGAAGCTTTCTTT
cdr3_aa: CASAGGGTEAFF

v_call: TRBV29-1
clone_size: .
d_call: .
j_call: TRBJ2-7
cdr3_nt: TGCAGCGTTGAAACCGACAACTCGGGTTCCTACGAGCAGTACTTC
cdr3_aa: CSVETDNSGSYEQYF

v_call: TRBV2
clone_size: .
d_call: TRBD2
j_call: TRBJ2-1
cdr3_nt: TGTGCCAGCAGTGAACTAGCGGGAGATTACAATGAGCAGTTCTTC
cdr3_aa: CASSELAGDYNEQFF